The 27 T cell receptor beta chains below were found in one sample sequenced in a study of PD-1 blockade in classical Hodgkin lymphoma. Every patient relapsed after autologous stem cell transplantation, and brentuximab vedotin exposure varied. TCRdb's table, derived via immunoSEQ multiplex PCR, lists solely in-frame clones and lacks some. The top ten clones hold 20% of a sample with approximately 98,000 clones, roughly nine tenths of them seen once. The input for sequencing was peripheral blood mononuclear cells (PBMCs), taken before the second cycle of nivolumab. The origin of the receptors is a human donor with classical Hodgkin lymphoma.

This clone was observed a handful of times. The J gene is TRBJ2-1, the V gene TRBV15; D call uncertain. CDR3 length equals 18 residues. V was cut by 5 bases and J by 2 bases, with 22 bases left in between. CDR1 is LNHNV and CDR2 is YYDKDF in the germline V gene (reference sequence). The CDR3 loop reads CATSQEEFLGFPYNEQFF. The CDR3 DNA is TGTGCCACCAGCCAAGAGGAGTTTTTAGGGTTCCCCTACAATGAGCAGTTCTTC.

V and J are TRBV7-9 and TRBJ1-5, with D maybe TRBD1 (6 bases). V was clipped by 7 bases and J by 6 bases, with 16 bases between them. The length of the CDR3 is 14 residues. Germline CDR1 and CDR2: SEHNR and FQNEAQ (reference sequence). The CDR3 region is CASTSGDGAQPQHF. The CDR3 nucleotides are TGTGCCAGCACCTCAGGGGACGGAGCTCAGCCCCAGCATTTT.

V usage is TRBV14 and J usage is TRBJ2-3, with D tentatively TRBD2 (6 bases). Germline CDR1 SGHDN, CDR2 FVKESK. V was cut by 0 bases and J by 4 bases, with 14 bases left in between. CDR3 length: 16 amino acids. CDR3 nucleotide sequence: TGTGCCAGCAGCCAAGACTTTGGGGGAGGTCCAGATACGCAGTATTTT. Translation: CASSQDFGGGPDTQYF.

The chain couples TRBV11-2 to TRBJ1-2; D not certain. Germline V CDR1 and CDR2: SGHAT, FQNNGV. The CDR3 sequence is 13 residues long. The V gene lost 2 bases and the J gene lost 4 bases, with 8 bases spanning the gap. The CDR3 is CASSLITVYGYTF. CDR3 DNA sequence: TGTGCCAGCAGCTTAATCACGGTCTATGGCTACACCTTC.

The J gene is TRBJ1-2, the V gene TRBV29-1; 10 nucleotides line up with TRBD1. After removal of 5 bases from V and 7 bases from J, the junction contained 7 bases not matched to a gene. This CDR3 region has 13 residues. The germline V gene encodes CDR1 SQVTM and CDR2 ANQGSEA. As DNA, the CDR3 is TGCAGCGTTCCGGGACAGGGGATTGGTGGCTACACCTTC. It codes for CSVPGQGIGGYTF.

V is TRBV19 and J is TRBJ2-3; 15 positions match TRBD2. The trim removed 3 bases at V and 6 bases at J, leaving 4 bases unmatched. Germline V gene lookup returns CDR1 LNHDA and CDR2 SQIVND (reference sequence). The CDR3 sequence is 16 residues long. The CDR3 spells CASSIRTSGGADTQYF. The CDR3 DNA is TGTGCCAGTAGTATCCGGACTAGCGGGGGGGCGGATACGCAGTATTTT.

V and J are TRBV7-2 and TRBJ1-3, with a tentative D call TRBD1 (5 bases). Between the trimmed V and J ends, which lost 2 bases and 0 bases, there was a span of 14 bases. Germline values: CDR1 SGHTA, CDR2 FQGNSA. The CDR3 contains 17 residues. CDR3 in DNA: TGTGCCAGCAGCTTAATGGGACCGAACCTCTCTGGAAACACCATATATTTT. Residues: CASSLMGPNLSGNTIYF.

As regards this clone: Sequence at one end of the junction differs from germline and may be a read error. V usage is TRBV30 and J usage is TRBJ1-1; unclear D gene. The CDR3 loop spans 12 amino acids. Germline CDR1 GTSNPN, CDR2 SVGIG (reference sequence). The CDR3 here is CVWSKLNTEAFF. The CDR3 nucleotides are TGTGTCTGGAGTAAGTTGAACACTGAAGCTTTCTTT.

J is TRBJ2-7 and V is TRBV4-3, with 10 positions matching TRBD1. Germline V lookup: CDR1 LGHNA, CDR2 YSLEER. The length of the CDR3 is 15 residues. The trim removed 1 base at V and 2 bases at J, leaving 2 bases unmatched. The chain's CDR3 is CASSQVGQGAYEQYF. CDR3 in DNA: TGCGCCAGCAGCCAAGTTGGACAGGGGGCCTACGAGCAGTACTTC.

The V gene is TRBV2, the J gene TRBJ2-2; D gene uncertain. The CDR3 has 15 amino acids. V was trimmed by 1 base and J by 4 bases, leaving 10 bases between them. Germline-derived CDR1 and CDR2 are SNHLY and FYNNEI. CDR3 protein: CASSEDFSLTGELFF. The DNA for the CDR3 is TGTGCCAGCAGTGAAGATTTCAGCCTCACCGGGGAGCTGTTTTTT.

This chain links TRBV19 with TRBJ1-5, with D uncertain. Germline assignment: CDR1 LNHDA and CDR2 SQIVND (reference sequence). This CDR3 region has 14 residues. Deletions cut 3 bases from V and 5 bases from J, with 11 bases between. The CDR3 loop is CASSMSSPDQPQHF. For the CDR3, the DNA is TGTGCCAGTAGTATGTCGTCGCCTGATCAGCCCCAGCATTTT.

V gene TRBV6-5 combines with J gene TRBJ2-1, with a possible D match to TRBD2 (5 bases). The germline gives CDR1 MNHEY, CDR2 SVGAGI. With 8 bases removed from V and 2 bases from J, the gap between germline ends came to 16 bases. The length of the CDR3 is 15 residues. For the CDR3, the DNA is TGTGCCAGCCAGGAGGACCGAGCTACCTACAATGAGCAGTTCTTC. Its translation: CASQEDRATYNEQFF.

The rearrangement links TRBV28 to TRBJ1-2; D uncertain. The CDR3 is 13 amino acids. Trimming took off 8 bases at V and 8 bases at J, with 18 bases between the two ends. Per the germline V gene, CDR1 is MDHEN and CDR2 is SYDVKM. The CDR3 spells CASAPLDLRGYTF. DNA of the CDR3: TGTGCCAGCGCTCCCCTGGATTTAAGGGGCTACACCTTC.

The gene calls are TRBV18 and TRBJ2-5; 7 bases are a match to TRBD2. CDR3 length equals 14 residues. V lost 5 bases and J lost 6; bases outside the gene matches: 9. CDR1 is KGHSH and CDR2 is LQKENI in the germline V gene. CDR3 bases: TGTGCCAGCTCAAGGCGGGAGAACGTACAGACCCAGTACTTC. This codes for CASSRRENVQTQYF.

The chain combines TRBV5-4 with TRBJ2-5; D is possibly TRBD1 (6 bases). Trimming left V 5 bases short and J 9 bases short, with 11 bases between. CDR1 and CDR2 (germline): SGHNT, YYREEE (reference sequence). The CDR3 is made up of 11 amino acids. The CDR3 region has the DNA TGTGCCAGCAGTCAAGAGGGGGCCCAGTACTTC. It translates to CASSQEGAQYF.

V and J are TRBV27 and TRBJ2-7; the D call may be TRBD1 or TRBD2 (6 bases each). Trimming took 4 bases from V and 1 from J, leaving 11 bases between them. CDR3 length equals 14 residues. Germline lookup yields CDR1 MNHEY and CDR2 SMNVEV (reference sequence). The CDR3 is CASSYGGPSYEQYF. The CDR3 bases are TGTGCCAGCAGTTACGGGGGCCCGTCCTACGAGCAGTACTTC.

The chain joins TRBV19 to TRBJ2-1; TRBD2 aligns across 8 bases. Trimming at V came to 5 bases and at J to 6 bases, leaving 6 bases not matched to a gene. The CDR3 is 14 amino acids. Germline V gene sequence: CDR1 LNHDA, CDR2 SQIVND (reference sequence). CDR3 in amino acids: CASSLPGTSNEQFF. The CDR3 DNA is TGTGCCAGTAGTCTCCCCGGGACTAGCAATGAGCAGTTCTTC. Filled out from reference TRBV19 and TRBJ2-1, the complete variable domain reads DGGITQSPKYLFRKEGQNVTLSCEQNLNHDAMYWYRQDPGQGLRLIYYSQIVNDFQKGDIAEGYSVSREKKESFPLTVTSAQKNPTAFYLCASSLPGTSNEQFFGPGTRLTVL.

The J gene is TRBJ2-3, the V gene TRBV12-5, with 13 bases fitting TRBD2. The CDR3 has 16 residues. Trimming removed 4 bases from V and 2 bases from J; junction bases left unmatched: 3. Germline V gene data show CDR1 as LGHNT and CDR2 as FRNRAP. DNA for the CDR3: TGTGCTAGTGGTTGGGGACTAGCGGGGACCACAGATACGCAGTATTTT. Amino acids: CASGWGLAGTTDTQYF.

The chain recombines TRBV7-2 with TRBJ2-6; no definite D call. Trimming pared 2 bases from V and 2 bases from J, leaving 7 bases between. Germline CDR1 and CDR2: SGHTA and FQGNSA. CDR3 length: 15 residues. The CDR3: CASSLNPAGANVLTF. CDR3 coding DNA: TGTGCCAGCAGCTTAAATCCGGCTGGGGCCAACGTCCTGACTTTC.

The chain combines TRBV4-1 with TRBJ2-5; 8 nucleotides line up with TRBD2. The CDR3 has 15 residues. With V trimmed by 2 bases and J by 1 base, 3 bases remained unmatched. Germline V gives CDR1 MGHRA, CDR2 YSYEKL. The CDR3, as DNA: TGCGCCAGCAGCCAAACTAGCGGTCGCCAAGAGACCCAGTACTTC. This gives the protein CASSQTSGRQETQYF.

The chain has TRBV19 and TRBJ1-4, with D tentatively TRBD1 (6 bases). V lost 3 bases, J lost 8 bases, and 19 bases lay in between. Looked up from germline, CDR1 is LNHDA and CDR2 is SQIVND (reference sequence). There are 16 residues in the CDR3. The CDR3 DNA reads TGTGCCAGTAGTATGGCCTCCGGGGGGCTTTGGGAAAAACTGTTTTTT. It codes for CASSMASGGLWEKLFF.

The gene calls are TRBV25-1 and TRBJ1-1; 7 nucleotides align to TRBD1. This CDR3 is 14 amino acids long. J gave up 7 bases and V 2 bases, and 7 bases lay outside the gene matches. CDR1 MGHDK and CDR2 SYGVNS come from the germline V gene. The CDR3 here is CASSERNRGFEAFF. The CDR3 nucleotides are TGTGCCAGCAGTGAAAGAAACAGGGGATTTGAAGCTTTCTTT. Combining the CDR3 with reference TRBV25-1 and TRBJ1-1 gives the whole variable domain EADIYQTPRYLVIGTGKKITLECSQTMGHDKMYWYQQDPGMELHLIHYSYGVNSTEKGDLSSESTVSRIRTEHFPLTLESARPSHTSQYLCASSERNRGFEAFFGQGTRLTVV.

This rearrangement joins TRBV5-4 to TRBJ2-2, with D perhaps matching TRBD1 (7 bases). Trimming cost V 0 bases and J 3 bases, with 15 bases left between them. CDR3 length: 17 residues. Germline values: CDR1 SGHNT, CDR2 YYREEE (reference sequence). This chain's CDR3 is CASSLDSSGGYTGELFF. The DNA for the CDR3 is TGTGCCAGCAGCTTGGATAGTTCAGGGGGGTACACCGGGGAGCTGTTTTTT.

The chain links TRBV12-5 to TRBJ2-7; D may match TRBD1 or TRBD2 (5 bases each). The CDR3 runs 18 residues. The V end lost 0 bases, the J end lost 3 bases, and 21 bases lay between the germline ends. Per germline, CDR1 LGHNT and CDR2 FRNRAP. Here the CDR3 reads CASGLVISKRDGSYEQYF. The CDR3 nucleotides are TGTGCTAGTGGTTTGGTAATTTCAAAAAGGGACGGAAGCTACGAGCAGTACTTC.

The V call is TRBV18, the J call TRBJ1-2, with a possible D match to TRBD1 (5 bases). This CDR3 spans 14 amino acids. Per germline, CDR1 KGHSH and CDR2 LQKENI. The V gene lost 6 bases and the J gene lost 2 bases, with 13 bases spanning the gap. In DNA form, the CDR3 reads TGTGCCAGCTCCCCGGACATAGCGAACTATGGCTACACCTTC. It is translated as CASSPDIANYGYTF.

The rearrangement uses TRBV7-2 and TRBJ2-5, with D possibly matching TRBD1 (6 bases). From germline, CDR1 is SGHTA and CDR2 FQGNSA. The CDR3 has 19 amino acids. Trimming removed 1 base at V and 7 bases at J, with 28 bases between. In DNA form, the CDR3 reads TGTGCCAGCAGCTTAGATTCGAATGCGTGGCCAGGGGCGTTTGGGACCCAGTACTTC. Translated, it gives CASSLDSNAWPGAFGTQYF.

CDR3 nucleotide sequence: TGCGCCAGCAGCCCCGGGACGGCGGGAATTGTTGACTATGGCTACACCTTC. Translated: CASSPGTAGIVDYGYTF. The rearrangement uses TRBV5-1 and TRBJ1-2, with D possibly TRBD1 on 5 matching bases. Germline V CDR1 and CDR2: SGHRS, YFSETQ. V lost 4 bases to trimming and J lost 3 bases, with 22 bases between them. This CDR3 is built from 17 residues.